These T cell receptor beta chains were read from a single sample in a study of beta chain features in type 1 diabetes. Assay used: immunoSEQ multiplex PCR; TCRdb lists only in-frame clones, some missing. The sample yields 310,000 or so clones, approximately 10% seen once. The sample taken for sequencing was central memory CD4+ T cells from blood. The receptor source for this set is a man aged 30 to 45 with type 1 diabetes. CDR3s include the opening cysteine and the closing phenylalanine or tryptophan. A D gene is named only where the DNA matches it firmly. Clone size is not always given. Where it is, it says once, few, many or a class for expanded clones.

j_gene: TRBJ1-5
d_gene: TRBD1
abundance: many
v_gene: TRBV5-5
CDR3nt: TGTGCCAGCAGCTTGGGTTCGACAGGGAATCAGCCCCAGCATTTT
CDR3aa: CASSLGSTGNQPQHF

j_gene: TRBJ2-5
d_gene: .
abundance: few
v_gene: TRBV7-9
CDR3nt: TGTGCCAGCAGCCGTAATGGGGAGACCCAGTACTTC
CDR3aa: CASSRNGETQYF

j_gene: TRBJ1-2
d_gene: .
abundance: many
v_gene: TRBV10-3
CDR3nt: TGTGCCATCAGCACAGGGACCCAAATCGATGGCTACACCTTC
CDR3aa: CAISTGTQIDGYTF

j_gene: TRBJ2-7
d_gene: TRBD1
abundance: .
v_gene: TRBV7-6
CDR3nt: TGTGCCAGCAGCCCCCGACAGGGGGAGAGTGAGCAGTACTTC
CDR3aa: CASSPRQGESEQYF

j_gene: TRBJ2-5
d_gene: .
abundance: .
v_gene: TRBV30
CDR3nt: TGTGCCTGGAGTTCGACAGTGGAGACCCAGTACTTC
CDR3aa: CAWSSTVETQYF

j_gene: TRBJ2-7
d_gene: .
abundance: .
v_gene: TRBV28
CDR3nt: TGTGCCAGCATAGACGGGGGCACCTACGAGCAGTACTTC
CDR3aa: CASIDGGTYEQYF

j_gene: TRBJ2-2
d_gene: TRBD1
abundance: few
v_gene: TRBV19
CDR3nt: TGTGCCAGTATCCCCCCGGGACAGGGTGCCGGGGAGCTGTTTTTT
CDR3aa: CASIPPGQGAGELFF

j_gene: TRBJ1-4
d_gene: TRBD1
abundance: few
v_gene: TRBV5-5
CDR3nt: TGTGCCAGCAGCGTTAGGACAGGGTCTAATGAAAAACTGTTTTTT
CDR3aa: CASSVRTGSNEKLFF

j_gene: TRBJ1-6
d_gene: .
abundance: .
v_gene: TRBV6-5
CDR3nt: TGTGCCAGCAGTTACAGGCAGAATAATTCACCCCTCCACTTT
CDR3aa: CASSYRQNNSPLHF

j_gene: TRBJ2-7
d_gene: .
abundance: few
v_gene: TRBV14
CDR3nt: TGTGCCAGCAGCCAACGACCCTCCGCCTACGAGCAGTACTTC
CDR3aa: CASSQRPSAYEQYF

j_gene: TRBJ2-7
d_gene: TRBD2
abundance: .
v_gene: TRBV7-2
CDR3nt: TGTGCCAGCAGCTCGACTAGCGGGGGGTCGCATCAGTACTTC
CDR3aa: CASSSTSGGSHQYF

j_gene: TRBJ2-7
d_gene: .
abundance: .
v_gene: TRBV7-2
CDR3nt: TGTGCCAGCAGCTTTAGCAAGGTCTACGAGCAGTACTTC
CDR3aa: CASSFSKVYEQYF

j_gene: TRBJ2-7
d_gene: .
abundance: .
v_gene: TRBV4-1
CDR3nt: TGCGCCAGCAGCCAAGATTTGAACAGCTACGAGCAGTACTTC
CDR3aa: CASSQDLNSYEQYF

j_gene: TRBJ2-3
d_gene: .
abundance: .
v_gene: TRBV21-1
CDR3nt: TGTGCCAGCAGCAAGGCGTCTAGCACAGATACGCAGTATTTT
CDR3aa: CASSKASSTDTQYF

j_gene: TRBJ2-1
d_gene: .
abundance: .
v_gene: TRBV2
CDR3nt: TGTGCCAGCAGTGAAGCGGGGGCATGGGGTGAGCAGTTCTTC
CDR3aa: CASSEAGAWGEQFF

j_gene: TRBJ1-4
d_gene: .
abundance: .
v_gene: TRBV29-1
CDR3nt: TGCAGCGTTGTATTAATGAATGAAAAACTGTTTTTT
CDR3aa: CSVVLMNEKLFF

j_gene: TRBJ1-3
d_gene: .
abundance: few
v_gene: TRBV4-3
CDR3nt: TGCGCCAGCAGCCAAATCCCCCTTTCAGGGGCGCACGGAAACACCATATATTTT
CDR3aa: CASSQIPLSGAHGNTIYF

j_gene: TRBJ1-3
d_gene: .
abundance: few
v_gene: TRBV9
CDR3nt: TGTGCCAGCAGCGTTCAAGGGGGGCCTGGAAACACCATATATTTT
CDR3aa: CASSVQGGPGNTIYF

j_gene: TRBJ2-1
d_gene: .
abundance: .
v_gene: TRBV11-3
CDR3nt: TGTGCCAGCAGCTTCGGGGCCTACAATGAGCAGTTCTTC
CDR3aa: CASSFGAYNEQFF

j_gene: TRBJ2-3
d_gene: TRBD2
abundance: few
v_gene: TRBV30
CDR3nt: TGTGCCTGGAGTGCCTTCCCCGGACTAGCGGGGGGGCCAGATACGCAGTATTTT
CDR3aa: CAWSAFPGLAGGPDTQYF

j_gene: TRBJ1-2
d_gene: TRBD1
abundance: few
v_gene: TRBV28
CDR3nt: TGTGCCAGCAGTTTGACAGGGGCGGGATTCGGCTACACCTTC
CDR3aa: CASSLTGAGFGYTF

j_gene: TRBJ1-5
d_gene: .
abundance: .
v_gene: TRBV28
CDR3nt: TGTGCCAGCAGTCGGGACTTTGCTAGCAATCAGCCCCAGCATTTT
CDR3aa: CASSRDFASNQPQHF

j_gene: TRBJ1-6
d_gene: .
abundance: .
v_gene: TRBV7-9
CDR3nt: TGTGCCAGCACCGTACCCAGAAACAATTCACCCCTCCACTTT
CDR3aa: CASTVPRNNSPLHF

j_gene: TRBJ1-6
d_gene: .
abundance: few
v_gene: TRBV27
CDR3nt: TGTGCCAGCAGTTTAGGCAGGGGAACGTTTAATTCACCCCTCCACTTT
CDR3aa: CASSLGRGTFNSPLHF

j_gene: TRBJ2-1
d_gene: TRBD2
abundance: .
v_gene: TRBV7-9
CDR3nt: TGTGCCAGCAGCCGAAGCGGGGGGGCCGTCAATGAGCAGTTCTTC
CDR3aa: CASSRSGGAVNEQFF

j_gene: TRBJ2-5
d_gene: TRBD2
abundance: many
v_gene: TRBV15
CDR3nt: TGTGCCACCAGCAGATTGGGACTAGCGGAAGAGACCCAGTACTTC
CDR3aa: CATSRLGLAEETQYF

j_gene: TRBJ2-3
d_gene: TRBD2
abundance: .
v_gene: TRBV10-3
CDR3nt: TGTGCCACCGGACTAGACCTCACAGATACGCAGTATTTT
CDR3aa: CATGLDLTDTQYF

j_gene: TRBJ2-6
d_gene: .
abundance: few
v_gene: TRBV4-3
CDR3nt: TGCGCCAGCAGCCAAGATAGGGGGGGCTCTGGGGCCAACGTCCTGACTTTC
CDR3aa: CASSQDRGGSGANVLTF

j_gene: TRBJ1-1
d_gene: TRBD1
abundance: many
v_gene: TRBV19
CDR3nt: TGTGCCAGTAGTCCCCCGGGACAGGGAACTGAAGCTTTCTTT
CDR3aa: CASSPPGQGTEAFF

j_gene: TRBJ2-2
d_gene: TRBD1
abundance: many
v_gene: TRBV11-3
CDR3nt: TGTGCCAGCAGCTCACAGGGGGCGAACGGGGAGCTGTTTTTT
CDR3aa: CASSSQGANGELFF

j_gene: TRBJ2-7
d_gene: .
abundance: .
v_gene: TRBV27
CDR3nt: TGTGCCAGCAGTTTACGGGCAGGGTGGAGACTATACGAGCAGTACTTC
CDR3aa: CASSLRAGWRLYEQYF

j_gene: TRBJ1-2
d_gene: .
abundance: few
v_gene: TRBV19
CDR3nt: TGTGCCAGTAGTATAAGTGGGGCAGTCTATGGCTACACCTTC
CDR3aa: CASSISGAVYGYTF

j_gene: TRBJ2-7
d_gene: .
abundance: few
v_gene: TRBV28
CDR3nt: TGTGCCAGCAGTTTATTCGGAGGTTTAGACAGCCCCACATACTTC
CDR3aa: CASSLFGGLDSPTYF

j_gene: TRBJ2-5
d_gene: TRBD1
abundance: .
v_gene: TRBV11-3
CDR3nt: TGTGCCAGCAGCCTCAAACAGGGGAGTGGGACCCAGTACTTC
CDR3aa: CASSLKQGSGTQYF

j_gene: TRBJ2-3
d_gene: TRBD1
abundance: few
v_gene: TRBV5-1
CDR3nt: TGCGCCAGCACCCCACCTAGGGGACAGGGGGCCCCAGATACGCAGTATTTT
CDR3aa: CASTPPRGQGAPDTQYF

j_gene: TRBJ2-2
d_gene: TRBD1
abundance: many
v_gene: TRBV5-1
CDR3nt: TGCGCCAGCAGCTTGAGACAGGGGGCGAACGGGGAGCTGTTTTTT
CDR3aa: CASSLRQGANGELFF

j_gene: TRBJ1-2
d_gene: TRBD1
abundance: once
v_gene: TRBV23-1
CDR3nt: TGCCCCAGCAGTCAATCCCCACAGGGGAGGGATTACTATGGCTACACCTTC
CDR3aa: CPSSQSPQGRDYYGYTF

j_gene: TRBJ2-3
d_gene: .
abundance: few
v_gene: TRBV27
CDR3nt: TGTGCCAGCAGCCTTACTAGGGCCAGCACAGATACGCAGTATTTT
CDR3aa: CASSLTRASTDTQYF

j_gene: TRBJ2-6
d_gene: TRBD1
abundance: .
v_gene: TRBV2
CDR3nt: TGTGCCAGCAGTGAGGGGCAGGGGGCTTTTGACGTCCTGACTTTC
CDR3aa: CASSEGQGAFDVLTF